One sample yielded the 9 T cell receptor beta chains listed below, sequenced in a study of cytomegalovirus exposure and HLA in healthy donors. PCR employed 60 Vbeta and 13 Jbeta primers. Repertoires were generated with immunoSEQ multiplex PCR, while TCRdb's copy carries only in-frame clones and drops some. The sample lists roughly 220,000 clones, 82% seen once, with 2.7% in the top ten. The source material was PBMCs. Every receptor here comes from a woman aged 40-49 years in good health and CMV-seronegative.

The V and J genes are TRBV10-3 and TRBJ1-5, with D possibly TRBD1 on 6 matching bases. Germline V gene data show CDR1 as ENHRY and CDR2 as SYGVKD. Trimming took 4 bases from V and 1 from J, leaving 8 bases between them. This CDR3 is 14 amino acids long. Here the CDR3 reads CAISAGQSNQPQHF. CDR3 DNA sequence: TGTGCCATCAGTGCCGGACAGAGCAATCAGCCCCAGCATTTT.

This chain uses TRBV5-1 with TRBJ2-5, with D maybe TRBD1 (5 bases). The length of the CDR3 is 15 residues. Trimming stripped 1 base from V and 2 bases from J, with 12 bases between. Germline loops: CDR1 SGHRS, CDR2 YFSETQ. The CDR3 region has the DNA TGCGCCAGCAGCTTGCAAAGGGGTAAACAAGAGACCCAGTACTTC. Translated: CASSLQRGKQETQYF.

The CDR3 spells CASSLAVGQGAYEQYF. The CDR3 DNA reads TGTGCCAGCAGCTTAGCGGTAGGACAGGGGGCCTACGAGCAGTACTTC. V and J are TRBV7-9 and TRBJ2-7; the match to TRBD1 covers 10 bases. The ends lost 0 bases at V and 2 bases at J; junction bases unmatched: 4. CDR1 is SEHNR, CDR2 FQNEAQ, per germline (reference sequence). CDR3 length: 16 amino acids.

This sequence joins TRBV15 and TRBJ2-7; D may be TRBD2 (6 bases). CDR1 and CDR2 from the germline V gene are LNHNV and YYDKDF (reference sequence). CDR3 length: 14 residues. V was pared by 9 bases and J by 1 base, with 16 bases between. The CDR3 DNA reads TGTGCCACACCGAGACGGGGGTATTCCTACGAGCAGTACTTC. Translating gives CATPRRGYSYEQYF.

The CDR3 spells CASSSEGTLANSPLHF. DNA of the CDR3: TGCGCCAGCAGCTCTGAGGGAACCTTAGCAAATTCACCCCTCCACTTT. This chain links TRBV5-1 with TRBJ1-6; D remains unclear. Deletions cut 3 bases from V and 7 bases from J, with 17 bases between. Germline CDR1 reads SGHRS; CDR2 reads YFSETQ. This CDR3 contains 16 residues.

The chain employs TRBV9 and TRBJ1-2; TRBD1 might be the D (6 bases). Trimming left V 0 bases short and J 6 bases short, with 15 bases between. The CDR3 has 15 residues. CDR1 SGDLS and CDR2 YYNGEE come from the germline V gene. The CDR3 nucleotides read TGTGCCAGCAGCGTAGTCACGGGCCAGGGGCATGGCTACACCTTC. Protein sequence: CASSVVTGQGHGYTF.

This chain links TRBV19 with TRBJ1-2; unclear D gene. V lost 6 bases to trimming and J lost 4 bases, with 12 bases between them. This CDR3 region has 13 residues. Germline V lookup: CDR1 LNHDA, CDR2 SQIVND (reference sequence). CDR3 DNA: TGTGCCAGTAGATTTGAGGGCAGCTATGGCTACACCTTC. Translation gives CASRFEGSYGYTF.

This clone was picked up a small number of times. The genes are TRBV19 and TRBJ2-1; TRBD2 aligns across 8 bases. Germline V lookup: CDR1 LNHDA, CDR2 SQIVND (reference sequence). There are 14 residues in the CDR3. J gave up 7 bases and V 6 bases, and 8 bases lay outside the gene matches. In nucleotides, the CDR3 is TGTGCCAGTAGCCCGGGAGGGCCGCGGAATGAGCAGTTCTTC. The encoded protein is CASSPGGPRNEQFF.

The chain recombines TRBV28 with TRBJ2-1, with a tentative D call TRBD2 (6 bases). The V gene lost 4 bases and the J gene lost 0 bases, with 10 bases spanning the gap. Germline V gene lookup returns CDR1 MDHEN and CDR2 SYDVKM. The length of the CDR3 is 15 residues. The CDR3 here is CASSSGLRSYNEQFF. The CDR3 DNA sequence: TGTGCCAGCAGTTCGGGACTCCGCTCCTACAATGAGCAGTTCTTC.